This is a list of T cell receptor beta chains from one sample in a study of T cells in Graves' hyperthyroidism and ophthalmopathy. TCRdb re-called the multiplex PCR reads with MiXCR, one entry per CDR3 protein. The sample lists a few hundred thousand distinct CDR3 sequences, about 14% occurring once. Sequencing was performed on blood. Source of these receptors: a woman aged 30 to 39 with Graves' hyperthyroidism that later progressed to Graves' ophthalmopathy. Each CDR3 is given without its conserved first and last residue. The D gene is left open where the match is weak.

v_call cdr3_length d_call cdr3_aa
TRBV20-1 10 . SAASDGYEQY
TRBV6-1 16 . ASSLGLTAGAYTDTQY
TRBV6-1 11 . ASSFGQVNEQY
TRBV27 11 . ASTPSALNEQF
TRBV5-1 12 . ASSLEDPNTEAF
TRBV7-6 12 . ASSFPGGHNEQF
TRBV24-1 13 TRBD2 ATSDSAGGLDEQY
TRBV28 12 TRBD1 ASGIQGAQETQY
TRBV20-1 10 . SAPDNTDTQY
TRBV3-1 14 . ASSSRMAVSVDTIY
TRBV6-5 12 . ASSYSSAENIQY
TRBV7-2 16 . ASTPRRERATGANVLA
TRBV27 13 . ASSRGVSTGNTIY
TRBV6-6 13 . ASSYGGAGLNEQF
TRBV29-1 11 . SVEEQEEPGYT
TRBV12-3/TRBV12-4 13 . ASRTLGEDTGELF
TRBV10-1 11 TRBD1 ASRAGGTGELF
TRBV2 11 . ASSEMGNQPQH
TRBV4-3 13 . ASSQDMGGQETQY
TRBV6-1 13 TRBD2 ASSEDGRPTDTQY
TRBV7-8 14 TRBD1 ASSFTGTGGLDTQY
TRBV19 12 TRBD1 ASSMGQSGNTIY
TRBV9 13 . ASSVKGADTGELF
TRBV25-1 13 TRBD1 ASSGPGTAMSEQY
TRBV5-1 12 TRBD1 ASSPSGTDKKLF
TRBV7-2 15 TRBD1 ASSRTWNRDRRPEAF
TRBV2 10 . ASRDGGKPQH
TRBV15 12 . ATSREGSRVEQF
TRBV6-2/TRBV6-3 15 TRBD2 ASSSTSGSIFTDTQY
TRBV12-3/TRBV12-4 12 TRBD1 ASGLYRGSVGYT
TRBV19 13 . ASISERGNNQPQH
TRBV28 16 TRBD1 ASSYLYLDREEWNEQF
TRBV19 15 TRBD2 ASSFGLTSGRAETQY
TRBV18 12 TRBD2 ASSSGTTFYEQY
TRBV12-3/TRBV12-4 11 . ASTRGENTEAF
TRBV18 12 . ASSPPALKETQY
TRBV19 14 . ASSIEFARNLETQY
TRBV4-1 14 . ASSQVLGDSTDTQY
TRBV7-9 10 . ASSVGMYEQY
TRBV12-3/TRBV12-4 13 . ASSLRAGRYNEQF
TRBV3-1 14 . ASSQESSGNTDTQY
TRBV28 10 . ASSQGQGGKY
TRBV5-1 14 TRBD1 ASSLRTGNINGELF
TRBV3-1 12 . ASSGTRGIAEAF
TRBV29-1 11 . SVVGGGNTEAF
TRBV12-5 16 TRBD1 ASGLVQKQDRGGETQY
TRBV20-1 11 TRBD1 SAPGGTGMTQY
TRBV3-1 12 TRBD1 ASSQENRGYEQY
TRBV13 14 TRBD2 ASSLLRTSGYNEQF
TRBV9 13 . ASSPVQGLNSPLH
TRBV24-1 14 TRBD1 ATSETGTEASYEQY